The rows below give T cell receptor beta chains drawn from one sample of a study of STAT3 mutations in large granular lymphocyte leukemia. Method: immunoSEQ multiplex PCR; TCRdb's copy keeps in-frame clones and lacks some. The sample has 15,000 or so clones; around 90% are singletons. The sequencing sample was made of peripheral blood mononuclear cells. The receptor source for this set is a woman aged 45-65 years with T-cell large granular lymphocyte leukemia. Some clones in this sample may be carry-over from other donors' samples. The CDR3 runs from the conserved cysteine through the conserved F or W. The order of the fields is V gene, J gene, clone size, D gene, CDR3 DNA, CDR3 protein. A D gene is named only where the DNA matches it firmly. Size is omitted from some rows. Given values are once, few, many or a class for expanded clones.

>TRBV5-1|TRBJ2-5|-|-
TGCGCCAGCAGCTTGGGTATAGGACTCCTCCGTTATAAGTACTTC
CASSLGIGLLRYKYF
>TRBV28|TRBJ1-5|-|-
TGTGCCAGCCACGGGGCAGGGACGCGGCCCCAGCATTTT
CASHGAGTRPQHF
>TRBV18|TRBJ1-1|-|-
TGTGCCAGCTCACCGGATTTGGCGGTGAACACTGAAGCTTTCTTT
CASSPDLAVNTEAFF
>TRBV4-3|TRBJ1-3|-|TRBD1
TGCGCCAGCAGCCAATTCCTGACAGGGAATGGAAACACCATATATTTT
CASSQFLTGNGNTIYF
>TRBV7-2|TRBJ2-5|-|TRBD1
TGTGCCAGCAGCTTGGACAGGGGAGAGACCCAGTACTTC
CASSLDRGETQYF
>TRBV5-6|TRBJ1-1|once|-
TGTGCCAGCAGCCCGGGGGCGCTGGACACTGAAGCTTTCTTT
CASSPGALDTEAFF
>TRBV6-6|TRBJ2-1|-|TRBD2
TGTGCCAGCAGCGTTTCGAGCGGGAGAACGGGAGAGCAGTTCTTC
CASSVSSGRTGEQFF
>TRBV4-2|TRBJ2-2|-|-
TGTGCCAGCAGCCAAGATTGGCGGGTGAGCACCGGGGAGCTGTTTTTT
CASSQDWRVSTGELFF
>TRBV4-3|TRBJ1-5|-|-
TGCGCCAGCAGCCAAGATATGGGACTTCCCCAGCATTTT
CASSQDMGLPQHF
>TRBV15|TRBJ2-1|once|-
TGTGCCACCAGCAGAGACCGATGGAGCTCCTACAATGAGCAGTTCTTC
CATSRDRWSSYNEQFF
>TRBV29-1|TRBJ2-2|-|-
TGCAGCGTTATGCGAAACACCGGGGAGCTGTTTTTT
CSVMRNTGELFF
>TRBV7-7|TRBJ2-5|-|-
TGTGCTAGCAGCTTCGGGGGAGGTGGGAGAGAGACCCAGTACTTC
CASSFGGGGRETQYF
>TRBV29-1|TRBJ2-5|-|TRBD2
TGCAGCGTTTACCCTAGCGGGAGAGGAGAGACCCAGTACTTC
CSVYPSGRGETQYF
>TRBV11-2|TRBJ2-7|-|-
TGTGCCAGCAGCTTACCTTACTACGAGCAGTACTTC
CASSLPYYEQYF
>TRBV7-2|TRBJ2-7|-|TRBD2
TGTGCCAGCAGCTTAGGAGGGGCTAGCGGGAGATACAACGAGCAGTACTTC
CASSLGGASGRYNEQYF
>TRBV7-9|TRBJ1-1|-|TRBD1
TGTGCCAGCAGCCCACCCGCGACAGGGGGCACTGAAGCTTTCTTT
CASSPPATGGTEAFF
>TRBV2|TRBJ2-7|-|-
TGTGCCAGCAGTGAAGCACCATCCGCCCACTACGAGCAGTACTTC
CASSEAPSAHYEQYF
>TRBV21-1|TRBJ2-3|-|-
TGTGCCAGCATCCGAGGACAGTACACAGATACGCAGTATTTT
CASIRGQYTDTQYF
>TRBV5-1|TRBJ2-1|-|-
TGCGCCAGCAGCAACCCTACCCCTTCTGAGCAGTTCTTC
CASSNPTPSEQFF
>TRBV28|TRBJ2-7|-|TRBD2
TGTGCCAGCAGTCCGGGGGGGGTAGAAAGCTCCTACGAGCAGTACTTC
CASSPGGVESSYEQYF
>TRBV18|TRBJ2-4|few|-
TGTGCCAGCTCCCCGCAGAATAGCGTGCCCAAAAACATTCAGTACTTC
CASSPQNSVPKNIQYF
>TRBV30|TRBJ2-7|-|TRBD1
TGTGCCTGGAGCAAACAGGGGGCCTACGAGCAGTACTTC
CAWSKQGAYEQYF
>TRBV11-2|TRBJ2-7|-|-
TGTGCCAGCAGCGAAACCGACACTAACTACGAGCAGTACTTC
CASSETDTNYEQYF
>TRBV7-2|TRBJ1-2|-|TRBD1
TGTGCCAGCAGCCCTGGACAGGGACGACCCTATGGCTACACCTTC
CASSPGQGRPYGYTF
>TRBV11-2|TRBJ2-7|once|-
TGTGCCAGCAGCTTTCCCTTCAGCCCTCCGGGTTCGGGTTACGAGCAGTACTTC
CASSFPFSPPGSGYEQYF
>TRBV19|TRBJ1-5|few|-
TGTGCCAGTAGTTTGCCCAGGGGCATGAATCAGCCCCAGCATTTT
CASSLPRGMNQPQHF
>TRBV5-4|TRBJ2-3|-|TRBD2
TGTGCCAGCAGCTTGGGGACAGGGAGCGGGAGGGGAGATACGCAGTATTTT
CASSLGTGSGRGDTQYF
>TRBV7-2|TRBJ2-2|once|-
TGTGCCAGCAGCTTCGTACACGTCGCCGGGGAGCTGTTTTTT
CASSFVHVAGELFF
>TRBV25-1|TRBJ1-4|-|-
TGTGCCAGCAGTGAATATCAGCGTGCAGGACGGGCTAATGAAAAACTGTTTTTT
CASSEYQRAGRANEKLFF
>TRBV5-1|TRBJ2-7|-|TRBD1
TGCGCCAGCAGCCCATGGACAGGGCCCTACGAGCAGTACTTC
CASSPWTGPYEQYF
>TRBV28|TRBJ2-7|-|-
TGTGCCACCCTACGGGGCGGGACAACCTACGAGCAGTACTTC
CATLRGGTTYEQYF
>TRBV7-9|TRBJ2-6|-|TRBD2
TGTGCCAGCAGCGACCCGCTAGCGGGAGACTCTGGGGCCAACGTCCTGACTTTC
CASSDPLAGDSGANVLTF
>TRBV7-9|TRBJ2-5|-|-
TGTGCCAGCAGCCTATCCGGCAGGGCCCAAGAGACCCAGTACTTC
CASSLSGRAQETQYF
>TRBV30|TRBJ1-2|-|-
TGTGCCTGGAGAATCCCGGCTAACTATGGCTACACCTTC
CAWRIPANYGYTF
>TRBV20-1|TRBJ1-1|-|-
TGCAGTGCTAGTAACGCTGAAGCTTTCTTT
CSASNAEAFF
>TRBV5-4|TRBJ1-1|-|-
TGTGCCAGCAGCTTGGAAACAGCCAACACTGAAGCTTTCTTT
CASSLETANTEAFF
>TRBV7-8|TRBJ1-1|once|-
TGTGCCAGCATCGATACAGAGGGTAGGAACACTGAAGCTTTCTTT
CASIDTEGRNTEAFF
>TRBV6-6|TRBJ2-1|-|-
TGTGCCAGCAGCTTGCGACTTACAAACAACAATGAGCAGTTCTTC
CASSLRLTNNNEQFF
>TRBV18|TRBJ2-4|-|-
TGTGCCAGCTCACCACCGTCGTCGAACATTCAGTACTTC
CASSPPSSNIQYF
>TRBV7-9|TRBJ2-6|-|TRBD1
TGTGCCAGCATCACAGGGGCTGGGGCCAACGTCCTGACTTTC
CASITGAGANVLTF
>TRBV28|TRBJ2-7|-|-
TGTGCCAGCAGTTTAAATCAGGGGTCGTGGTACTTC
CASSLNQGSWYF
>TRBV4-3|TRBJ2-1|-|-
TGCGCCAGCAGCCAGAAGATGGGGTGGGGACGGAACTACAATGAGCAGTTCTTC
CASSQKMGWGRNYNEQFF
>TRBV5-1|TRBJ1-1|-|-
TGCGCCAGCAGCCTGGGGTCCGCAGGATCGAACACTGAAGCTTTCTTT
CASSLGSAGSNTEAFF
>TRBV11-1|TRBJ2-5|-|-
TGTGCCAGCAGCCTGGACAGCCCGCAAGAGACCCAGTACTTC
CASSLDSPQETQYF
>TRBV4-3|TRBJ1-3|-|TRBD1
TGCGCCAGCAGCCGGACAGGGAGCTCTGGAAACACCATATATTTT
CASSRTGSSGNTIYF
>TRBV28|TRBJ1-2|few|-
TGTGCCAGCAGTTTATGGACGGGGGGTCATGGCTACACCTTC
CASSLWTGGHGYTF
>TRBV7-8|TRBJ2-5|-|TRBD1
TGTGCCAGCAGCTTTAGAGTCACCGGTCACCGGGACAGGGCGGATCAGACCCAGTACTTC
CASSFRVTGHRDRADQTQYF